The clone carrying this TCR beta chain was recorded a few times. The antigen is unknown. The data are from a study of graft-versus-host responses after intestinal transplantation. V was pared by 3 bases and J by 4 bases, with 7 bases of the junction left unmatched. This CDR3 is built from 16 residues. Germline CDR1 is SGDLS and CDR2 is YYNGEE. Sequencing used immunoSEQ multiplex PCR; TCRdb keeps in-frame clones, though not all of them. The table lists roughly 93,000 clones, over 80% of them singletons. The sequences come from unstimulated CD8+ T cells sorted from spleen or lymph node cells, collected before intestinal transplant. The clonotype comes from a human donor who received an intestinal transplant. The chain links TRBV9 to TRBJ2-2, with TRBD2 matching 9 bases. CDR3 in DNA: TGTGCCAGCAGCGAAGGGCGGGGGGGCCGCACCGGGGAGCTGTTTTTT. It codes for CASSEGRGGRTGELFF.